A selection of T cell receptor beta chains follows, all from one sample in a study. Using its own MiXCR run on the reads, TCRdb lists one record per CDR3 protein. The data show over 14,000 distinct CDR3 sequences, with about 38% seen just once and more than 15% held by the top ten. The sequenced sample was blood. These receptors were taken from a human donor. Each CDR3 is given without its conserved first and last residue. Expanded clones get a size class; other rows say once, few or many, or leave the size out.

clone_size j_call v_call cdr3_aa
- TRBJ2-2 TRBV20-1 SSISGRHGELF
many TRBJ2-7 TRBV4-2 ASSQELAGGGEQY
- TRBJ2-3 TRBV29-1 SVEVNTGRDTQY
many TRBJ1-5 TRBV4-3 ASSQGRDFNQPQH
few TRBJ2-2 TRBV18 ASSPRTGVTNTGELF
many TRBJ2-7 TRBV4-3 ASSQAQGITYEQY
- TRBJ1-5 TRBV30 AWSVRTGGVIQPQH
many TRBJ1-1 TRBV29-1 SVEKGGTEAF
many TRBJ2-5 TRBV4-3 ASSGGSGRPGAQETQY
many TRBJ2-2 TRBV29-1 SVEGPTSSHTGELF
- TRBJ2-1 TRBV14 ASSHGGRANEQF
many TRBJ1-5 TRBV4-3 ASSQDFKGNQPQH
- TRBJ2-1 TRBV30 AWVGTGSPYNEQF
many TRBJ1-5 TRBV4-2 ASSQGGGGDQPQH
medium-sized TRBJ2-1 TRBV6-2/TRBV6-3 ASSYTREGGNEQF
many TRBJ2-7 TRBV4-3 ASSQDLGGSSYEQY
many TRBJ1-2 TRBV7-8 ASSSTPRNYGYT
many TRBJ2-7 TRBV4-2 ASSQFNPGTSGSRAYEQY
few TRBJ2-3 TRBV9 ASSVGAITDTQY
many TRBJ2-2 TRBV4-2 ASSLTNEPNTGELF
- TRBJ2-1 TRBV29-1 SVEVAGDYYEQF
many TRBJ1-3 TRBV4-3 ASSQDYEGAGGNTIY
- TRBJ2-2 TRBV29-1 SVSGTDYTGELF
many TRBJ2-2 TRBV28 ASGWTVNTGELF
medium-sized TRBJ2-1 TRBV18 ASSPQSSYNEQF
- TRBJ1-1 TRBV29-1 SVGGQGNNTEAF
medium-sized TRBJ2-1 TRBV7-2 ASSLYPSGLGHNEQF
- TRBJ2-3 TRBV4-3 ASSQGAGAGNEQY
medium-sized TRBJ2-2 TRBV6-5 ASRPMPTGWTGELF
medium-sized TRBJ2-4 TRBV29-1 SVEEGGVNIQY
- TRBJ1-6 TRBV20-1 SARDGSDNSPLH
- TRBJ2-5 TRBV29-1 SVEGGPGQN
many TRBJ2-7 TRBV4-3 ASGPTRSYEQY
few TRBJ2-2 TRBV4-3 ASSQESPNTGELF
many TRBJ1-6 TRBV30 AWSDQAGPRSPLH
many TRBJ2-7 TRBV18 ASSAGATLEQY
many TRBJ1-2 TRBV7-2 ASSLGNYGYT
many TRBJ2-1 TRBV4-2 ASSPGTSGDNEQF
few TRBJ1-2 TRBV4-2 ASSQAAEANYGYT
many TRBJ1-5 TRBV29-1 SVAGDRDNQPQH
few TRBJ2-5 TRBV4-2 ASSQSNSGTSGIQATKETQY
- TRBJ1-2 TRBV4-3 ASSQEGGQDWYGYT
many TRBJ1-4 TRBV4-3 ASSHNIATNEKLF
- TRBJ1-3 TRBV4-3 SSSQDRISGNTIY
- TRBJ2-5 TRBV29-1 SAGTSETQY
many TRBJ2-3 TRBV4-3 ASSQLLGQIIRTSTDTQY
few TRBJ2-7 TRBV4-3 ASSQDGLAGGSYEQY
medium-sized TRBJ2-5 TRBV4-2 ASSRSESQETQY
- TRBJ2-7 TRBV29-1 SVYSGREQY
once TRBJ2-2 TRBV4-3 ASSQRETGTNTGELF
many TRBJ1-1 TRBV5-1 ASKARQGRDTEAF
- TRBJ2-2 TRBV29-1 SVPRGAV
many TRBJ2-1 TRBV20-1 SATALTSQREQF